This T cell receptor beta chain is drawn from a study of beta chain features in type 1 diabetes. The study reverse transcribed the entire isolated RNA, so it sequenced expressed TCRB transcripts. Reads for stem cell-like memory T cell samples averaged approximately 940,000. Profiled with immunoSEQ multiplex PCR; TCRdb holds only in-frame clones, not every one. The sample holds tens of thousands of clones, approximately 32% seen once. Germline V gene data show CDR1 as SGHAT and CDR2 as FQNNGV. V was pared by 7 bases and J by 9 bases, with 28 bases between. This CDR3 contains 17 residues. Isolation of CD4+ naive, central memory, regulatory and stem cell-like memory cells was achieved by sorting via CD45RO/CCR7/CD25/CD127/CD95/CD27. This clone turned up a few times. Its specificity is unknown. General study findings and limits: Among type 1 diabetes patients, VDJ junctions had fewer insertions and more deletions.

The clonotype comes from a woman aged 18-35 years in good health. The chain has TRBV11-2 and TRBJ2-1; D perhaps matches TRBD1 (6 bases). Sequenced sample: stem cell memory CD4+ T cells from blood. The CDR3 nucleotides are TGTGCCAGCACCCCGGACCCCCTTCCCCCAGGGGATGCTGAGCAGTTCTTC. Its protein product is CASTPDPLPPGDAEQFF.